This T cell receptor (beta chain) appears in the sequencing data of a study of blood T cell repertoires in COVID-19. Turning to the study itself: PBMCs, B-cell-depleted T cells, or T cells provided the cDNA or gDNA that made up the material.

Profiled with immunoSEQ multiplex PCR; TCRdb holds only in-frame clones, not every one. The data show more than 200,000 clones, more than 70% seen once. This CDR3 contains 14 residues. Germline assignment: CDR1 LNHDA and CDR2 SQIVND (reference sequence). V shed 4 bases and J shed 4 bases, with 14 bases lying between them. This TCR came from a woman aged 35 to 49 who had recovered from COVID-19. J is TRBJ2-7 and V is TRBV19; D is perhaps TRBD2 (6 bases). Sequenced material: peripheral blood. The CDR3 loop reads CASSTGGNPYEQYF. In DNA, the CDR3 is TGTGCCAGTAGTACAGGAGGGAACCCTTACGAGCAGTACTTC.